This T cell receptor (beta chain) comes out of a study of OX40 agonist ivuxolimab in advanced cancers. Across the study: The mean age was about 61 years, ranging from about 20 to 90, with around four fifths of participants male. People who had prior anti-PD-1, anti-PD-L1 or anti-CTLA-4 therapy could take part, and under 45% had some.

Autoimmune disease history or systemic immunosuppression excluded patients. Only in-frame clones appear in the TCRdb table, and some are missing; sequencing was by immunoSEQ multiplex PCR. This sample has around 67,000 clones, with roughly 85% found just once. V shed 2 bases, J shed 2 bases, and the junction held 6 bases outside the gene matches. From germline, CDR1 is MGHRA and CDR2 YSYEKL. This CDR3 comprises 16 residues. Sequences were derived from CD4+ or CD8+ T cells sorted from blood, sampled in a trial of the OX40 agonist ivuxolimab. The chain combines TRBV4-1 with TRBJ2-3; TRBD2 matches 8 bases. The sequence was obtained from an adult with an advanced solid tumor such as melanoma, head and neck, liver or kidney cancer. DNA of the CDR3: TGCGCCAGCAGCCAACAATCGACTAGCGCCACAGATACGCAGTATTTT. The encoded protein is CASSQQSTSATDTQYF.